The clone carrying this T cell receptor beta chain was counted between two and nine times. These data come from a study of blood T cell repertoires in COVID-19. Study as a whole: From the United States, Italy and Spain came samples of acute and convalescent COVID-19. T cells, B-cell-depleted T cells, or PBMCs supplied cDNA or gDNA.

Germline V gene data show CDR1 as MGHRA and CDR2 as YSYEKL. V was shortened by 0 bases and J by 3 bases, with 18 bases between the two germline ends. The CDR3 length is 17 residues. Assay used: immunoSEQ multiplex PCR; TCRdb lists only in-frame clones, some missing. The sample records around 150,000 clones, approximately 83% being singletons. This receptor was taken from a woman aged 55-75 years with acute or convalescent COVID-19. Specimen: peripheral blood. The chain recombines TRBV4-1 with TRBJ2-7; no clear D. Written as DNA, the CDR3 is TGCGCCAGCAGCCAAGATGCCCCTGTACAGCCAGACTACGAGCAGTACTTC. Translated: CASSQDAPVQPDYEQYF.